This TCR beta chain was observed in a study of cytomegalovirus exposure and HLA in healthy donors (dated by TCRdb to 2017 to 2019). Broadly, across the study: An earlier analysis of some 600 of the donors reported 250 to 300 Gb of sequence data and 117 million unique TCR beta sequences obtained from around 180 million T cells. To predict cytomegalovirus infection status, the study brought together high-throughput TCR immunosequencing, statistical association of individual TCRs with disease status, and machine learning. Besides the first cohort of roughly 700 subjects, a separate validation cohort made up of 120 different subjects was used. In an earlier analysis of roughly 600 of the donors, high-throughput TCR beta sequencing was used to judge whether each TCR beta V gene segment behaved as functional or pseudogenic. A later genetic analysis used genome-wide SNP genotypes for about three fifths of the 666 donors, treating that subset as a discovery cohort. The study used immunosequencing to profile the T cell repertoires of several hundred subjects and linked those repertoires to cytomegalovirus serostatus. A later analysis re-examined previously published TCR beta repertoires from hundreds of donors and added high-resolution HLA genotyping to investigate patterns of TCR occurrence. Of the roughly 410 genotyped donors, approximately 80% were placed in the genetic ancestry cluster associated with self-reported Caucasian donors. Class I and class II HLA loci were covered by the typing at four-digit resolution. Donor age, sex, ethnicity and CMV serostatus were compiled alongside the repertoire data. The number of donors typed differed by locus, with about 629-630 for A, B, C, DRB1 and DQB1, more than 500 for DQA1, 600 to 610 for DPA1, and approximately 470 for DPB1. The aim of the study was to test whether cataloging public T cell receptors could identify signatures of past pathogen exposure. On average, around 230,000 unique TCR beta nucleotide sequences were sequenced per donor among fewer than 500 genotyped donors of the cohort, with around 19% of those sequences being non-productive. Rather than drawing on any new phenotypic data, the later analysis identified candidate immune exposures from TCR beta sequences and the way those sequences occurred across donors. About five DR-DQ haplotypes were treated as single units for association and clustering because of strong linkage in the cohort. All discovery cohort repertoires had been generated on a single sequencing platform. An early release that covered several hundred HLA-typed donors contained around 300 gigabases of sequencing data and roughly 84 million unique TCR sequences. Overall study outcomes, separate from this receptor: Compared with equally common non-associated chains, HLA-associated TCR beta chains in a later analysis were more clonally expanded and had lower generation probabilities. Most TCR sequences were seen in very few donors, while some public TCRs were found in many individuals. According to a later analysis, most CMV-associated TCR beta chains appeared to be HLA-restricted, and the HLA associations seemed to be driven largely by CMV exposure. In vitro tests confirmed that a few of the cytomegalovirus-associated TCR beta chains recognize cytomegalovirus antigens. In both the original and validation cohorts, the classifier was reported to diagnose cytomegalovirus status with high specificity and sensitivity. Correlated functional status among segregating V segments might be attributable to linkage disequilibrium, but an unknown experimental factor could not be ruled out. Immune exposure information for the cohort was limited to CMV serostatus. An association between a missense DCLRE1C variant and V-gene and J-gene trimming of TCR beta chains was found in a later genetic analysis and replicated in an independent cohort. Some IMGT-functional V segments, including TRBV6-2 and TRBV6-3, could not be told apart with the 87-base-pair reads, so those segments were excluded. Only TCR beta chains were sequenced in this cohort, and the absence of alpha or paired-chain data limited detectable features. According to the authors, the approach could potentially be generalized to other disease states and immunological phenotypes. Assigning TCR associations to individual alleles was difficult when HLA alleles, especially DR and DQ, strongly co-occurred. In an earlier analysis of 587 of the donors, most TCR beta V segments were observed in productive rearrangements about 87% or about 30% of the time, broadly matching IMGT annotations. The study listed 170 or so TCR beta chains as associated with cytomegalovirus. Because HLA typing was unavailable for some donors at each locus, only the typed subset was used in association tests. A cluster of highly shared sequence variants was judged likely to be a technical artifact of the sequencing pipeline. A further reported finding was that TCR beta sequences accurately predicted the HLA-A and HLA-B alleles for most subjects in the first cohort. Fewer than 20 rarely observed V segments, including chromosome 9 orphons, were excluded from the earlier analysis of about 500 of the donors because counts were too low. A later analysis found that TCR association rates varied across HLA loci, with DRB1 alleles showing the most associated TCRs and HLA-C alleles the fewest. In a later genetic analysis, fewer N-insertions in productive TCRs were reported among donors in an Asian-associated ancestry cluster than the approximately 630-donor mean. Specific HLA alleles were associated with over 15,000 TCR beta sequences at a false discovery rate of 0.05 in a later analysis. Several of the top co-occurrence clusters appeared to be linked to parvovirus B19, influenza, CMV and Epstein-Barr virus, according to a later analysis. Sequencing depth was assumed to be roughly uniform across donors in the presence/absence analyses, though that assumption may not hold.

In total, roughly 670 healthy bone marrow donors made up the cohort. At the time of sampling, all cohort members were nominally healthy, though unrecorded immune exposures were likely present. The donor tested CMV seropositive and was one of the 289 seropositive cohort members. Each donor provided a peripheral blood sample, and peripheral blood mononuclear cells were used for TCR beta sequencing. The Qiagen DNeasy Blood Extraction Kit was used to extract genomic DNA from the blood cell samples. The CDR3 runs 16 amino acids, cysteine and phenylalanine included. The retained sequence is limited to the CDR3, 48 bases, with the frame set at the first base. V ends up 5 bases short and J 2 bases short, with an unmatched junction base count of 5. The germline V gene (reference sequence) supplies CDR1 MNHEY and CDR2 SMNVEV. The library was built by means of the immunoSEQ multiplex PCR assay. For the multiplex PCR, a mixture combining 60 forward primers for TCR Vbeta segments and 13 reverse primers for TCR Jbeta segments was used. The CDR3 region of rearranged TCR beta genes was amplified from genomic DNA by a multiplex PCR assay. The amplified TCR beta libraries were sequenced on the Illumina HiSeq System as 87-base-pair reads. The paper's data handling went like this. In a later analysis, approximately 74 million unique TCR beta chains were counted across the roughly 670 repertoires, and about 9.9 million of these chains were shared by at least two donors. To remove PCR and sequencing errors, raw reads were error-corrected and collapsed into unique sequences using a nearest-neighbor algorithm that merged closely related sequences. V, D and J gene segments were assigned by aligning CDR3 sequences to IMGT reference sequences. For a sequence to be retained, at least a six-nucleotide match to both a V gene segment and a J gene segment was required. Rearrangements were called productive when the CDR3 lacked stop codons and stayed in frame with V and J; all others were non-productive. Following IMGT convention, CDR3 was defined as the stretch from the second conserved V-encoded cysteine to the conserved J-encoded phenylalanine. The earlier analysis of about 590 of the donors excluded sequences that lacked an unambiguous match to a single V gene segment. In an earlier analysis of roughly 500 of the donors, V segments were called functional above 56.7% productive rearrangements and were called segregating when the between-donor standard deviation exceeded 5%. To diagnose cytomegalovirus status from the catalog of TCR beta chain sequences, a statistical classification framework was built. A later analysis assigned V and J genes by comparing TCR nucleotide sequences with IMGT/GENE-DB human TR gene sequences. The TCRdist pipeline was used in a later analysis to assign CDR3 sequences and most-parsimonious VDJ recombination scenarios. In a later analysis, every TCR beta chain was defined by the combination of its CDR3 amino acid sequence and its V-gene family, and reads without a unique V-gene family were dropped. To address suspected cross-contamination and a sequencing artifact, a later analysis removed 450 to 700 highly shared, low-generation-probability nucleotide sequences. For each public chain, a later analysis derived a clonal expansion index from normalized ranks of inferred template counts within each repertoire. In a later analysis, generation probabilities were computed with a VDJ recombination model fitted to out-of-frame rearrangements, and the resulting probabilities were checked against IGoR. In a later analysis, TCR-TCR, TCR-HLA and TCR-CMV co-occurrence was scored with hypergeometric tests, and a repertoire-size bias correction was applied to TCR pairs. False discovery rates were estimated in a later analysis by permuting HLA or CMV assignments 20 times. In a later analysis, co-occurring TCRs were grouped using DBSCAN, with TCRdist sequence similarity added in when clustering inside HLA-allele-positive subsets. Repertoires with fewer than 30,000 or more than 120,000 public chains were left out of co-occurrence clustering, as were about five repertoires with anomalous nucleotide sharing. TCRdb obtained this table from immuneACCESS and retained in-frame rearrangements with V and J assigned. These tables miss some clones; where compared with another copy, unresolved V genes account for less than half of the shortfall, and the remainder is unexplained. V, J and clone size are taken as reported in that table, and D and trimming were inferred from the DNA itself. For this sample the table gives about 95,000 clones, of which 70% to 85% were detected only once. The top ten constitute approximately 5.3% of the sample.

This clone was found a few times. Its specific antigen is unknown. Base qualities were left out, and no much larger clone turns up one base away. The sequence came from a man in his thirties or forties in good health and CMV-seropositive. The sequenced material came from PBMCs. Recombination connected TRBV27 to TRBJ2-1, with TRBD2 matching 11 junction bases. For the CDR3, the sequence is CASSLELAGAYNEQFF. The DNA sequence is TGTGCCAGCAGTCTCGAACTAGCGGGAGCCTACAATGAGCAGTTCTTC.